The 24 T cell receptor beta chains below were found in one sample sequenced in a study of T-cell reconstitution after alpha-beta-depleted transplantation in children. Preparation of the TCRbeta library involved a method that used unique molecular identifiers. TCRdb recomputed calls from the PCR reads with MiXCR, one row per CDR3 protein. The sample has more than 550,000 distinct CDR3 sequences; over 9.5% are singletons. Material: PBMCs from the stem cell graft donor, obtained from the stem cell graft. These receptor sequences come from a human donor who donated a stem cell graft to a child with acute myeloid leukemia.

This clonotype has ten or more counts. V gene TRBV11-3 combines with J gene TRBJ1-1, with D possibly being TRBD1 (6 bases). The CDR3 is 18 amino acids. V lost 1 base, J lost 7 bases, and 25 bases lay in between. From germline, CDR1 is SGHNT and CDR2 YENEEA. The CDR3 bases are TGTGCCAGCAGCTTAGTGGGTGGCCTCGTTGACAGGTCCTTTGAAGCTTTCTTT. As protein: CASSLVGGLVDRSFEAFF.

The sample holds many counts of this clonotype. The chain employs TRBV27 and TRBJ1-6; D not resolved. CDR1 MNHEY and CDR2 SMNVEV come from the germline V gene (reference sequence). The length of the CDR3 is 19 residues. Trimming left V 7 bases short and J 0 bases short, with 22 bases between. DNA for the CDR3: TGTGCCAGCACTAACCCTAATCTTGGGGAGAACTCCTATAATTCACCCCTCCACTTT. Residues: CASTNPNLGENSYNSPLHF.

CDR3 sequence (DNA): TGTGCCAGCAGCCGCCAGGGACCATTCGGAAGAAACACCATATATTTT. Protein sequence: CASSRQGPFGRNTIYF. V and J are TRBV28 and TRBJ1-3, with D possibly TRBD1 on 5 matching bases. Trimming pared 6 bases from V and 5 bases from J, leaving 20 bases between. The CDR3 runs to 16 residues. The germline CDR1 and CDR2 sequences are MDHEN and SYDVKM.

V and J are TRBV7-2 and TRBJ2-3, with 9 bases that match TRBD2. The CDR3 is 15 residues long. V lost 6 bases to trimming and J lost 3 bases; unmatched junction nucleotides: 7. CDR1 is SGHTA and CDR2 is FQGNSA in the germline V gene. The CDR3 region is CASSPSGRWTDTQYF. The CDR3 nucleotides are TGTGCCAGCAGTCCGAGCGGGAGGTGGACAGATACGCAGTATTTT.

This chain connects TRBV10-3 to TRBJ2-5; tentatively, D is TRBD1 (6 bases). Germline V gives CDR1 ENHRY, CDR2 SYGVKD. CDR3 length equals 15 residues. Trimming removed 4 bases from V and 5 bases from J, with 17 bases in between. The CDR3, as DNA: TGTGCCATCAGTGTCGGGCAGGGGTTGATGGAGACCCAGTACTTC. Translated, it gives CAISVGQGLMETQYF.

This clonotype was observed a few times. The rearrangement links TRBV6-2 or TRBV6-3 to TRBJ2-2; tentative D call: TRBD1 (5 bases). Germline assignment: CDR1 MNHEY and CDR2 SVGEGT. The CDR3 spans 14 residues. Trimming pared 5 bases from V and 0 bases from J, leaving 7 bases between. The CDR3 is CASSPTANTGELFF. CDR3 DNA: TGTGCCAGCAGTCCGACAGCGAACACCGGGGAGCTGTTTTTT.

This clonotype was seen a handful of times. The CDR3 nucleotides are TGTGCCAGCAGCCAAGTGAGGGACTCGTTCAATGAGCAGTTCTTC. Amino acids: CASSQVRDSFNEQFF. The chain recombines TRBV14 with TRBJ2-1; TRBD2 might be the D (6 bases). Germline CDR1 reads SGHDN; CDR2 reads FVKESK. The CDR3 has 15 amino acids. V shed 1 base and J shed 6 bases, with 13 bases lying between them.

This clonotype appeared many times. The chain carries TRBV28 and TRBJ1-1; D is ambiguous. CDR3 length: 14 amino acids. Germline CDR1 and CDR2: MDHEN and SYDVKM. Trimming stripped 2 bases from V and 4 bases from J, with 11 bases between. CDR3 nucleotides: TGTGCCAGCAGTTTAACCTCGCGGGGCACTGAAGCTTTCTTT. Its translation is CASSLTSRGTEAFF.

This clonotype was counted ten times or more. The genes are TRBV5-1 and TRBJ2-3; 9 nucleotides agree with TRBD2. V trimming: 7 bases; J trimming: 5 bases; junction bases outside the gene matches: 8. This CDR3 has 14 residues. CDR1 and CDR2 from the germline V gene are SGHRS and YFSETQ. The CDR3 nucleotides are TGCGCCAGCGGGGGGGGACTAGCTGGAGATACGCAGTATTTT. Its translation: CASGGGLAGDTQYF.

This clonotype showed up many times. The gene calls are TRBV6-2 or TRBV6-3 and TRBJ2-7; D perhaps matches TRBD2 (6 bases). Looked up from germline, CDR1 is MNHEY and CDR2 is SVGEGT. V lost 6 bases, J lost 0 bases, and 9 bases lay in between. The CDR3 is made up of 13 amino acids. The chain's CDR3 is CASRRDSSYEQYF. In DNA, the CDR3 is TGTGCCAGCAGGCGGGACTCCTCCTACGAGCAGTACTTC.

V and J are TRBV5-1 and TRBJ2-7, with 7 bases fitting TRBD1. CDR3 size: 15 residues. Germline CDR1 SGHRS, CDR2 YFSETQ. V lost 0 bases, J lost 6 bases, and 9 bases stayed unmatched. The CDR3 DNA reads as TGCGCCAGCAGCTTGGAAGGGACAGTGGGACGCGAGCAGTACTTC. Translating it yields CASSLEGTVGREQYF.

There are a few counts of this clonotype. The J gene is TRBJ2-1, the V gene TRBV29-1; 8 nucleotides line up with TRBD2. The germline V gene has CDR1 SQVTM and CDR2 ANQGSEA. V lost 5 bases, J lost 5 bases, and 11 bases stayed unmatched. This CDR3 region has 15 residues. The CDR3 region is CSVPAGAAADNEQFF. DNA of the CDR3: TGCAGCGTTCCAGCGGGAGCCGCTGCTGACAATGAGCAGTTCTTC.

This clonotype was counted many times. CDR3 region: CSARDASGKETQYF. Here the CDR3 DNA reads TGCAGTGCTAGAGACGCTAGCGGGAAAGAGACCCAGTACTTC. The V gene is TRBV20-1, the J gene TRBJ2-5, with 9 bases fitting TRBD2. Germline CDR1 and CDR2: DFQATT and SNEGSKA (reference sequence). With 0 bases clipped from V and 3 bases from J, the junction kept 2 bases outside the gene matches. The CDR3 spans 14 residues.

This clonotype was detected many times. The chain employs TRBV2 and TRBJ2-2, with a possible D match to TRBD2 (5 bases). With 6 bases removed from V and 7 bases from J, the gap between germline ends came to 12 bases. The CDR3 totals 13 residues. Germline V gives CDR1 SNHLY, CDR2 FYNNEI. DNA of the CDR3: TGTGCCAGCAGCCCAACTAGTTTCGGGGAGCTGTTTTTT. This sequence encodes CASSPTSFGELFF.

A word on this clonotype: A much larger clone lies a single base off, so this may be a read error. The rearrangement joins TRBV15 to TRBJ2-4; no definite D call. Germline lookup yields CDR1 LNHNV and CDR2 YYDKDF (reference sequence). This CDR3 spans 13 amino acids. This CDR3 reads CATSERRKGNQCF. The CDR3 region has the DNA TGTGCCACCAGCGAGCGCCGGAAGGGAAATCAGTGCTTC.

V is TRBV11-3 and J is TRBJ2-2; TRBD2 matches 7 bases. CDR1 and CDR2 (germline): SGHNT, YENEEA. The CDR3 extends over 15 amino acids. J gave up 3 bases and V 1 base, and 2 bases lay outside the gene matches. The CDR3 DNA reads as TGTGCCAGCAGCTTAGGACTAGCCCACACCGGGGAGCTGTTTTTT. The encoded protein is CASSLGLAHTGELFF.

This clonotype has more than one count but fewer than ten. The rearrangement uses TRBV6-2 or TRBV6-3 and TRBJ2-3; possible D gene TRBD2, 6 bases. CDR3 size: 17 residues. The germline CDR1 and CDR2 sequences are MNHEY and SVGEGT. The germline V and J ends were trimmed by 0 bases and 0 bases, with 13 bases remaining between them. The CDR3 DNA is TGTGCCAGCAGTTACTCGAGTAGCGGAGTTAGCACAGATACGCAGTATTTT. Amino acids: CASSYSSSGVSTDTQYF.

This clonotype was seen a handful of times. V usage is TRBV20-1 and J usage is TRBJ2-3; the D gene is possibly TRBD2 (6 bases). The length of the CDR3 is 15 residues. Trimming stripped 0 bases from V and 4 bases from J, with 14 bases between. CDR1 is DFQATT, CDR2 SNEGSKA, per germline (reference sequence). The CDR3 DNA is TGCAGTGCTAGAGATCGTTACGGGAGCTCAGATACGCAGTATTTT. Encoded protein: CSARDRYGSSDTQYF.

This clonotype has a handful of counts. This chain uses TRBV5-6 with TRBJ1-5; D unclear. In germline, CDR1 is SGHDT, CDR2 YYEEEE. The CDR3 contains 16 residues. Trimming pared 1 base from V and 0 bases from J, leaving 11 bases between. CDR3 protein: CASSLLSADSNQPQHF. CDR3 DNA: TGTGCCAGCAGCTTGCTGTCGGCAGATAGCAATCAGCCCCAGCATTTT.

This clonotype was seen a few times. The chain joins TRBV27 to TRBJ2-7; TRBD1 aligns across 11 bases. The CDR3 runs to 16 residues. Trimming removed 5 bases from V and 4 bases from J; junction bases left unmatched: 10. Germline CDR1 and CDR2: MNHEY and SMNVEV (reference sequence). The CDR3 spells CASSRTGGSLRYEQYF. The CDR3 nucleotides read TGTGCCAGCAGTCGGACAGGGGGCTCCTTGCGTTACGAGCAGTACTTC.

There are a few counts of this clonotype. CDR3 sequence: CSARSPGTSVNEQFF. In DNA form, the CDR3 reads TGCAGTGCTAGATCCCCCGGGACTAGTGTCAATGAGCAGTTCTTC. The J gene is TRBJ2-1, the V gene TRBV20-1; 8 bases align to TRBD2. V dropped 2 bases and J dropped 6; count of bases not matched to a gene: 9. Germline CDR1 and CDR2: DFQATT and SNEGSKA (reference sequence). The CDR3 length is 15 residues.

V and J are TRBV20-1 and TRBJ2-7; D call uncertain. The V gene's germline CDR1 is DFQATT and CDR2 SNEGSKA (reference sequence). The CDR3 is 12 residues long. Trimming shortened V by 5 bases and J by 0 bases, and 8 bases separated the two germline ends. The DNA of the CDR3 is TGCAGTGCTCTGGACGACTCCTACGAGCAGTACTTC. This encodes CSALDDSYEQYF.

This clonotype was observed a handful of times. V and J are TRBV12-5 and TRBJ1-1; D is uncertain. CDR3 length equals 11 residues. V was clipped by 5 bases and J by 5 bases, with 6 bases between them. Germline V gives CDR1 LGHNT, CDR2 FRNRAP. As DNA, the CDR3 is TGTGCTAGTGGTCTCAATACTGAAGCTTTCTTT. Translation: CASGLNTEAFF. Filled out from reference TRBV12-5 and TRBJ1-1, the complete variable domain reads DARVTQTPRHKVTEMGQEVTMRCQPILGHNTVFWYRQTMMQGLELLAYFRNRAPLDDSGMPKDRFSAEMPDATLATLKIQPSEPRDSAVYFCASGLNTEAFFGQGTRLTVV.

The sample holds many counts of this clonotype. The chain recombines TRBV9 with TRBJ2-1; the D is unclear. The CDR3 covers 15 residues. Trimming stripped 0 bases from V and 7 bases from J, with 14 bases between. In germline, CDR1 is SGDLS, CDR2 YYNGEE. For the CDR3, the DNA is TGTGCCAGCAGCGTAGGTGCCTACCTAGGGAATGAGCAGTTCTTC. Encoded protein: CASSVGAYLGNEQFF.